The sequence of this T cell receptor beta chain was determined in a study of blood T cell repertoires in COVID-19. At the level of the study: In Cohort 3, a recovered donor had either two negative PCRs, clearance, or symptom resolution.

Method: immunoSEQ multiplex PCR; TCRdb's copy keeps in-frame clones and lacks some. The data hold some 200,000 clones, with about nine tenths observed a single time. Germline CDR1 reads SGHAT; CDR2 reads FQNNGV. This CDR3 is 15 amino acids long. V was pared by 5 bases and J by 2 bases, with 14 bases between. This clone was detected once. The V gene is TRBV11-2, the J gene TRBJ2-3, with D possibly being TRBD2 (6 bases). The origin of this receptor is a man aged 30-40 years in a cohort exposed to, infected with or recovered from COVID-19 (not recorded which). The sequenced sample was PBMCs or T cells enriched from blood (not recorded which). The CDR3 is CASSPRGFNTDTQYF. The CDR3 DNA follows: TGTGCCAGCAGCCCCCGGGGGTTTAACACAGATACGCAGTATTTT.